The 20 T cell receptor beta chains in this list originate from one sample, sequenced in a study of chemoradiotherapy in HPV16-positive cancers. Some clones are missing from TCRdb's copy, which holds only in-frame ones; the method was immunoSEQ multiplex PCR. The repertoire has over 10,000 clones, 55% to 65% of them found once; the top ten carry approximately 19%. This sample was obtained from a patient who underwent chemoradiotherapy. The receptor set was obtained from a human donor with HPV-associated anogenital cancer.

The CDR3 loop reads CASSLDPNRYNEQFF. The CDR3 DNA sequence: TGTGCCAGCAGCTTAGATCCAAATCGATACAATGAGCAGTTCTTC. The chain links TRBV5-4 to TRBJ2-1; no reliable D call. Trimming left V 2 bases short and J 4 bases short, with 13 bases between. CDR3 length: 15 residues. Germline CDR1 and CDR2: SGHNT and YYREEE (reference sequence).

This clone has a single count. The V and J genes are TRBV13 and TRBJ1-2; D perhaps matches TRBD1 (5 bases). CDR3 length equals 14 residues. The germline gives CDR1 PRHDT, CDR2 FYEKMQ (reference sequence). Trimming took off 4 bases at V and 8 bases at J, with 17 bases between the two ends. The CDR3 region has the DNA TGTGCCAGCAGCTCCTGGGGAGGGGCTAAGGGCTACACCTTC. Encoded protein: CASSSWGGAKGYTF.

The chain couples TRBV6-1 to TRBJ1-2; D possibly corresponds to TRBD1 (5 bases). V lost 3 bases, J lost 4 bases, and 6 bases lay in between. There are 12 residues in the CDR3. CDR1 and CDR2 (germline): MNHNS, SASEGT. DNA of the CDR3: TGTGCCAGCAGTGATGGGGGCTATGGCTACACCTTC. It specifies CASSDGGYGYTF.

This clone was observed a few times. The chain couples TRBV7-9 to TRBJ1-1; no reliable D call. This CDR3 region has 12 residues. CDR1 is SEHNR, CDR2 FQNEAQ, per germline (reference sequence). Trimming pared 1 base from V and 5 bases from J, leaving 5 bases between. The CDR3 DNA reads as TGTGCCAGCAGCTTAGGCACAACTGAAGCTTTCTTT. Translating it yields CASSLGTTEAFF.

The chain recombines TRBV5-1 with TRBJ2-3; possible D gene TRBD1, 5 bases. V shed 7 bases and J shed 4 bases, with 16 bases lying between them. This CDR3 comprises 14 residues. From germline, CDR1 is SGHRS and CDR2 YFSETQ. In DNA form, the CDR3 reads TGCGCCAGCTCAACAGCACCAGGGTCAGATACGCAGTATTTT. Its protein is CASSTAPGSDTQYF.

The chain has TRBV28 and TRBJ1-2; D unclear. The CDR3 runs 17 residues. The germline gives CDR1 MDHEN, CDR2 SYDVKM. Deletions cut 4 bases from V and 2 bases from J, with 20 bases between. This CDR3 reads CASSYSSISFVNYGYTF. CDR3 nucleotides: TGTGCCAGCAGTTACAGTTCTATAAGTTTCGTGAACTATGGCTACACCTTC.

The J gene is TRBJ1-6, the V gene TRBV2; 7 bases line up with TRBD1. Per germline, CDR1 SNHLY and CDR2 FYNNEI. V lost 6 bases and J lost 6; bases outside the gene matches: 8. This CDR3 region has 15 residues. CDR3 amino acids: CASRMTGLVNSPLHF. In DNA, the CDR3 is TGTGCCAGCAGAATGACAGGGCTCGTTAATTCACCCCTCCACTTT. Combining the CDR3 with reference TRBV2 and TRBJ1-6 gives the whole variable domain EPEVTQTPSHQVTQMGQEVILRCVPISNHLYFYWYRQILGQKVEFLVSFYNNEISEKSEIFDDQFSVERPDGSNFTLKIRSTKLEDSAMYFCASRMTGLVNSPLHFGNGTRLTVT.

The chain links TRBV5-8 to TRBJ2-7, with D perhaps TRBD2 (5 bases). This CDR3 is built from 14 residues. CDR1 SGHTS and CDR2 YDEGEE come from the germline V gene. Trimming stripped 0 bases from V and 5 bases from J, with 12 bases between. The CDR3 spells CASSLDRGWDEQYF. CDR3 DNA sequence: TGTGCCAGCAGCTTGGATAGAGGGTGGGACGAGCAGTACTTC.

This clone is classed as medium-sized (0.01 to 0.1%). Other DNA sequences in this sample translate to the same CDR3. The V and J genes are TRBV27 and TRBJ2-7; TRBD1 is a possible D gene (6 bases). Germline CDR1 is MNHEY and CDR2 is SMNVEV (reference sequence). V lost 3 bases, J lost 1 base, and 10 bases lay in between. CDR3 size: 14 residues. CDR3 loop: CASSFTGPSYEQYF. CDR3 DNA sequence: TGTGCCAGCAGTTTTACAGGGCCATCCTACGAGCAGTACTTC.

The chain uses TRBV4-2 and TRBJ2-2; TRBD2 agrees at 10 bases. Germline V gene sequence: CDR1 LGHNA, CDR2 YNFKEQ. V lost 1 base, J lost 2 bases, and 4 bases stayed unmatched. CDR3 size: 17 residues. The chain's CDR3 is CASSQGAGGINTGELFF. CDR3 DNA sequence: TGTGCCAGCAGCCAAGGAGCGGGGGGGATCAACACCGGGGAGCTGTTTTTT.

The chain employs TRBV15 and TRBJ2-3; 9 bases align to TRBD1. Trimming at V came to 1 base and at J to 2 bases, leaving 1 base not matched to a gene. Germline values: CDR1 LNHNV, CDR2 YYDKDF (reference sequence). The CDR3 has 15 residues. Written as DNA, the CDR3 is TGTGCCACCAGCAGAGGGGACAGGGCCACAGATACGCAGTATTTT. It translates to CATSRGDRATDTQYF. Drawing the rest from reference TRBV15 and TRBJ2-3, the complete variable domain is DAMVIQNPRYQVTQFGKPVTLSCSQTLNHNVMYWYQQKSSQAPKLLFHYYDKDFNNEADTPDNFQSRRPNTSFCFLDIRSPGLGDTAMYLCATSRGDRATDTQYFGPGTRLTVL.

There are a few counts of this clone. This chain joins TRBV15 and TRBJ2-7, with D perhaps matching TRBD1 (5 bases). Trimming stripped 0 bases from V and 2 bases from J, with 14 bases between. This CDR3 has 16 amino acids. The V gene's germline CDR1 is LNHNV and CDR2 YYDKDF (reference sequence). This CDR3 is CATSRDQYTGAYEQYF. The CDR3 DNA reads as TGTGCCACCAGCAGAGATCAGTACACAGGAGCCTACGAGCAGTACTTC.

V is TRBV7-3 and J is TRBJ1-2; D not resolved. V was clipped by 1 base and J by 14 bases, with 14 bases between them. This CDR3 is built from 12 residues. CDR1 is SGHTA, CDR2 FQGTGA, per germline. The CDR3 DNA is TGTGCCAGCAGCTTAAAGGGTATCTTTTCTACCTTC. This gives the protein CASSLKGIFSTF.

The CDR3 DNA reads as TGTGCCAGCAGTGACAGGAGAACTAATGAAAAACTGTTTTTT. This translates into CASSDRRTNEKLFF. The J gene is TRBJ1-4, the V gene TRBV11-1; D perhaps matches TRBD1 (6 bases). Germline V lookup: CDR1 SGHAT, CDR2 FQDESV (reference sequence). The CDR3 spans 14 residues. The V gene lost 6 bases and the J gene lost 1 base, with 9 bases spanning the gap.

The chain joins TRBV7-9 to TRBJ2-2, with a weak D call TRBD2 (6 bases). The CDR3 runs to 15 residues. Germline values: CDR1 SEHNR, CDR2 FQNEAQ (reference sequence). V was cut by 3 bases and J by 5 bases, with 13 bases left in between. The DNA for the CDR3 is TGTGCCAGCAGCTTGCTGCGGGGCACGACCGGGGAGCTGTTTTTT. It yields the protein CASSLLRGTTGELFF.

This clone was observed a few times. The V and J genes are TRBV28 and TRBJ2-2, with a weak D call TRBD2 (5 bases). Germline assignment: CDR1 MDHEN and CDR2 SYDVKM. Deletions cut 11 bases from V and 6 bases from J, with 10 bases between. The CDR3 spans 11 residues. Written as DNA, the CDR3 is TGTGCCTCGGGATTCCCCGGGGAGCTGTTTTTT. This translates into CASGFPGELFF.

V usage is TRBV2 and J usage is TRBJ1-2; D gene ambiguous. The CDR3 totals 12 residues. Trimming pared 7 bases from V and 3 bases from J, leaving 9 bases between. Germline values: CDR1 SNHLY, CDR2 FYNNEI. The CDR3 DNA sequence: TGTGCCAGCACCGCAGAAGACTATGGCTACACCTTC. Its protein is CASTAEDYGYTF.

V gene TRBV19 combines with J gene TRBJ1-5; weak D call: TRBD1 (5 bases). The CDR3 runs 15 residues. V was pared by 7 bases and J by 6 bases, with 19 bases between. The germline V gene has CDR1 LNHDA and CDR2 SQIVND (reference sequence). CDR3 protein: CASNQKVMGPQPQHF. CDR3 in DNA: TGTGCCAGTAATCAGAAGGTTATGGGACCTCAGCCCCAGCATTTT.

This chain joins TRBV27 and TRBJ1-6, with D unresolved. Germline CDR1 and CDR2: MNHEY and SMNVEV (reference sequence). The CDR3 has 13 residues. V was cut by 7 bases and J by 5 bases, with 9 bases left in between. CDR3 in DNA: TGTGCCAGCACCTACAGAAATAATTCACCCCTCCACTTT. As protein: CASTYRNNSPLHF.

CDR3 sequence (DNA): TGTGCCAGCAGCTGGACAGGGGCGGGGAATTCACCCCTCCACTTT. Translating gives CASSWTGAGNSPLHF. The chain couples TRBV5-4 to TRBJ1-6, with TRBD1 matching 9 bases. The CDR3 covers 15 residues. The germline V gene has CDR1 SGHNT and CDR2 YYREEE (reference sequence). V gave up 3 bases and J gave up 7 bases; unmatched junction bases: 5.